These 26 T cell receptor beta chains came from one sample sequenced in a study of shared clonotypes between healthy human individuals (dated by TCRdb to the early 2020s). The library was obtained by the immunoSEQ multiplex PCR assay. TCRdb re-hosts the immuneACCESS table, in-frame sequences only. Its copies lack some clones; in the studies checked, an unresolved V gene accounts for under half of them, and the cause for the rest is not known. The sample table records about 2.1 million clones; around 93% of these occur just once. More than 1.5% of the sample lies in the top ten. CD8 naive samples consisted of CD45RO-negative cells that were positively selected for CCR7, yielding a CD45RA+CCR7+ population without TemRA cells. Sequenced input: naive CD8+ T cells from PBMCs. This sample's cell subset or site label indicates: CD45RA+CCR7+. Source of these receptors: a man aged 18 to 35 in good health. Some clones in this sample may be carry-over from other donors' samples.

About this clone itself: The same CDR3 also results from other DNA sequences found in this sample. CDR3 sequence (DNA): TGTGCCAGCAGCGCCGGGGGAGGCACAGATACGCAGTATTTT. Amino acid sequence: CASSAGGGTDTQYF. V gene TRBV9 combines with J gene TRBJ2-3; possible D gene TRBD2, 6 bases. V lost 3 bases, J lost 1 base, and 9 bases lay in between. This CDR3 region has 14 residues. Germline-derived CDR1 and CDR2 are SGDLS and YYNGEE.

The chain carries TRBV19 and TRBJ2-7, with 9 positions matching TRBD2. J was trimmed by 4 bases and V by 5 bases; bases with no gene match: 9. The CDR3 covers 15 residues. The germline CDR1 and CDR2 sequences are LNHDA and SQIVND (reference sequence). The CDR3 sequence is CASSDPGTSWYEQYF. CDR3 nucleotides: TGTGCCAGTAGTGACCCCGGGACTAGCTGGTACGAGCAGTACTTC.

The J gene is TRBJ2-7, the V gene TRBV5-6; TRBD2 is a possible D gene (8 bases). Germline assignment: CDR1 SGHDT and CDR2 YYEEEE. The CDR3 covers 16 residues. The V and J ends lost 4 bases and 0 bases respectively, with 17 bases between them. Here the CDR3 DNA reads TGTGCCAGCAGCCCCGGGGGGGGACAGTACTCCTACGAGCAGTACTTC. It specifies CASSPGGGQYSYEQYF.

V is TRBV11-2 and J is TRBJ2-3; D unresolved. The CDR3 has 15 residues. Germline V gene sequence: CDR1 SGHAT, CDR2 FQNNGV. V was clipped by 3 bases and J by 0 bases, with 10 bases between them. The CDR3 bases are TGTGCCAGCAGCTTGCGGTCCGGTAGCACAGATACGCAGTATTTT. Protein product: CASSLRSGSTDTQYF. Filled out from reference TRBV11-2 and TRBJ2-3, the complete variable domain reads EAGVAQSPRYKIIEKRQSVAFWCNPISGHATLYWYQQILGQGPKLLIQFQNNGVVDDSQLPKDRFSAERLKGVDSTLKIQPAKLEDSAVYLCASSLRSGSTDTQYFGPGTRLTVL.

The rearrangement links TRBV9 to TRBJ1-1; the match to TRBD1 covers 7 bases. Germline values: CDR1 SGDLS, CDR2 YYNGEE. The CDR3 sequence is 12 residues long. The trim removed 5 bases at V and 5 bases at J, leaving 3 bases unmatched. In nucleotides, the CDR3 is TGTGCCAGCAGGACAGGGAGGACTGAAGCTTTCTTT. Protein product: CASRTGRTEAFF.

The V gene is TRBV6-4, the J gene TRBJ1-2, with D maybe TRBD1 (5 bases). There are 15 residues in the CDR3. Looked up from germline, CDR1 is MRHNA and CDR2 is SNTAGT. V lost 0 bases and J lost 4, with 12 bases in between. CDR3 protein: CASSDSRAGTYGYTF. CDR3 sequence (DNA): TGTGCCAGCAGTGACTCGCGGGCGGGGACCTATGGCTACACCTTC.

This chain connects TRBV6-6 to TRBJ1-2, with D possibly matching TRBD1 (5 bases). V was cut by 6 bases and J by 4 bases, with 18 bases left in between. The CDR3 spans 15 residues. Germline assignment: CDR1 MNHNY and CDR2 SVGAGI (reference sequence). The CDR3 is CASRGYRDGAYGYTF. CDR3 coding DNA: TGTGCCAGCAGAGGATACCGAGACGGGGCCTATGGCTACACCTTC.

This CDR3 reads CASSYGGTAEQYF. CDR3 bases: TGTGCCAGCAGCTATGGGGGTACAGCCGAGCAGTACTTC. The rearrangement links TRBV7-8 to TRBJ2-7; D tentatively fits TRBD1 or TRBD2 (5 bases each). The CDR3 runs to 13 residues. CDR1 is SGHVS, CDR2 FQNEAQ, per germline. V was pared by 4 bases and J by 6 bases, with 13 bases between.

The chain combines TRBV4-3 with TRBJ1-2; D call uncertain. V lost 0 bases to trimming and J lost 0 bases, with 11 bases between them. Germline lookup yields CDR1 LGHNA and CDR2 YSLEER. The CDR3 extends over 16 amino acids. CDR3 sequence (DNA): TGCGCCAGCAGCCAAGAAGCCTACCAGGCTAACTATGGCTACACCTTC. Residues: CASSQEAYQANYGYTF.

This clone showed up just once. The J gene is TRBJ2-2, the V gene TRBV5-1; weak D call: TRBD2 (5 bases). The CDR3 covers 14 residues. V dropped 4 bases and J dropped 5 bases, with 12 bases sitting between them. Germline lookup yields CDR1 SGHRS and CDR2 YFSETQ. The CDR3 region is CASSLSPGTGELFF. The CDR3 DNA reads as TGCGCCAGCAGCCTATCACCGGGGACCGGGGAGCTGTTTTTT.

This sequence joins TRBV28 and TRBJ2-5; TRBD1 might be the D (6 bases). Per the germline V gene, CDR1 is MDHEN and CDR2 is SYDVKM. The CDR3 length is 16 residues. Trimming took off 6 bases at V and 5 bases at J, with 22 bases between the two ends. Written as DNA, the CDR3 is TGTGCCAGCAGCCCCCAGGGGAAGAGGAGTGGCGAGACCCAGTACTTC. Amino acids: CASSPQGKRSGETQYF.

This clone occurred once. This chain links TRBV27 with TRBJ1-2; no definite D call. The CDR3 runs to 13 residues. The V and J ends lost 2 bases and 8 bases respectively, with 12 bases between them. Germline lookup yields CDR1 MNHEY and CDR2 SMNVEV (reference sequence). CDR3 residues: CASSLLGQQGYTF. In nucleotides, the CDR3 is TGTGCCAGCAGTTTACTTGGGCAGCAAGGCTACACCTTC.

This chain connects TRBV28 to TRBJ2-7; D perhaps matches TRBD1 (7 bases). The CDR3 length is 16 residues. From germline, CDR1 is MDHEN and CDR2 SYDVKM. The V end was cut by 8 bases, the J end by 2 bases, with 22 bases between. CDR3 residues: CASRPHGAGGTYEQYF. As DNA, the CDR3 is TGTGCCAGCCGGCCTCACGGGGCAGGGGGGACCTACGAGCAGTACTTC. The entire variable domain, with the rest obtained from reference TRBV28 and TRBJ2-7, is as follows: DVKVTQSSRYLVKRTGEKVFLECVQDMDHENMFWYRQDPGLGLRLIYFSYDVKMKEKGDIPEGYSVSREKKERFSLILESASTNQTSMYLCASRPHGAGGTYEQYFGPGTRLTVT.

The chain employs TRBV4-1 and TRBJ2-7; perhaps TRBD2 as D (7 bases). V lost 7 bases to trimming and J lost 3 bases, with 22 bases between them. CDR1 and CDR2 (germline): MGHRA, YSYEKL. The CDR3 consists of 16 residues. In DNA, the CDR3 is TGCGCCAGCAACCCTGGTGGGGGCGGGGGAATCTACGAGCAGTACTTC. Translated: CASNPGGGGGIYEQYF.

J is TRBJ2-1 and V is TRBV7-9; D possibly corresponds to TRBD2 (5 bases). Germline V gene sequence: CDR1 SEHNR, CDR2 FQNEAQ (reference sequence). V was trimmed by 3 bases and J by 16 bases, leaving 16 bases between them. CDR3 length: 12 amino acids. The CDR3 spells CASSFGSTGSFF. The CDR3 DNA follows: TGTGCCAGCAGCTTCGGATCGACGGGATCCTTCTTC.

The chain carries TRBV9 and TRBJ2-3; the D gene is possibly TRBD2 (6 bases). V lost 5 bases, J lost 6 bases, and 13 bases lay in between. The CDR3 loop spans 13 amino acids. Germline CDR1 is SGDLS and CDR2 is YYNGEE. The DNA of the CDR3 is TGTGCCAGCAGTGGAGGGGCCGGGGATACGCAGTATTTT. Residues: CASSGGAGDTQYF. The entire variable domain, with the rest obtained from reference TRBV9 and TRBJ2-3, is as follows: DSGVTQTPKHLITATGQRVTLRCSPRSGDLSVYWYQQSLDQGLQFLIQYYNGEERAKGNILERFSAQQFPDLHSELNLSSLELGDSALYFCASSGGAGDTQYFGPGTRLTVL.

V is TRBV29-1 and J is TRBJ1-3; 11 bases line up with TRBD1. The J call may be in error: the DNA end matches TRBJ2-2 better. The CDR3 extends over 15 amino acids. CDR1 and CDR2 from the germline V gene are SQVTM and ANQGSEA. CDR3 nucleotides: TGCAGCGTTATTGGGGACAGGGGGTCTGTTGGGGAGCTGTTTTTT. Protein product: CSVIGDRGSVGELFF.

This clone was recorded once. The chain is built from TRBV7-9 and TRBJ1-5; TRBD1 is a possible D gene (5 bases). From germline, CDR1 is SEHNR and CDR2 FQNEAQ (reference sequence). Trimming left V 1 base short and J 7 bases short, with 14 bases between. The CDR3 length is 15 residues. The CDR3: CASSLGGVREQPQHF. In DNA form, the CDR3 reads TGTGCCAGCAGCTTAGGGGGGGTACGTGAGCAGCCCCAGCATTTT.

The CDR3 DNA reads TGTGCCAGCAGTTCCATCGCCCGGGACTCCGACTCCTACGAGCAGTACTTC. Residues: CASSSIARDSDSYEQYF. The V call is TRBV28, the J call TRBJ2-7; tentatively, D is TRBD2 (6 bases). V was clipped by 4 bases and J by 0 bases, with 19 bases between them. This CDR3 spans 17 amino acids. The germline gives CDR1 MDHEN, CDR2 SYDVKM.

The genes are TRBV7-8 and TRBJ1-5; perhaps TRBD1 as D (5 bases). The germline V gene encodes CDR1 SGHVS and CDR2 FQNEAQ. The CDR3 has 13 residues. The V and J ends lost 5 bases and 6 bases respectively, with 11 bases between them. Here the CDR3 reads CASSIEGSQPQHF. Here the CDR3 DNA reads TGTGCCAGCAGCATTGAGGGGAGTCAGCCCCAGCATTTT.

The chain has TRBV19 and TRBJ1-1; D is undetermined. CDR1 and CDR2 from the germline V gene are LNHDA and SQIVND (reference sequence). Trimming shortened V by 4 bases and J by 0 bases, and 9 bases separated the two germline ends. The CDR3 runs to 14 residues. Written as DNA, the CDR3 is TGTGCCAGTAGTAGCGAACCGATGAACACTGAAGCTTTCTTT. Its protein product is CASSSEPMNTEAFF.

The genes are TRBV27 and TRBJ2-2; D is uncertain. Germline CDR1 and CDR2: MNHEY and SMNVEV (reference sequence). Trimming removed 6 bases at V and 5 bases at J, with 10 bases between. CDR3 length: 13 amino acids. Here the CDR3 DNA reads TGTGCCAGCAGCTATACCCCTACCGGGGAGCTGTTTTTT. This translates into CASSYTPTGELFF.

The chain has TRBV7-3 and TRBJ2-7, with 11 bases fitting TRBD1. With V trimmed by 3 bases and J by 2 bases, 0 bases remained unmatched. Germline values: CDR1 SGHTA, CDR2 FQGTGA. The CDR3 runs to 14 residues. The CDR3 here is CASSLDRGPYEQYF. Here the CDR3 DNA reads TGTGCCAGCAGCTTGGACAGGGGGCCCTACGAGCAGTACTTC.

The CDR3 coding sequence is TGTGCCAGTATGGGGGCAGGGGATACCTTTTGCTATGGCTACACCTTC. Protein: CASMGAGDTFCYGYTF. The V gene is TRBV21-1, the J gene TRBJ1-2; TRBD1, the table's D call, was not compared with the DNA. TRBV21-1 is recorded as a pseudogene. This CDR3 is 16 amino acids long.

This clone was counted once. The V and J genes are TRBV7-2 and TRBJ1-3; D is possibly TRBD1 (5 bases). V lost 5 bases to trimming and J lost 3 bases, with 17 bases between them. The CDR3 length is 16 residues. Germline CDR1 and CDR2: SGHTA and FQGNSA. CDR3 nucleotide sequence: TGTGCCAGCAGCGTTAGAGGCGGGGGGTTTGGAAACACCATATATTTT. Translation gives CASSVRGGGFGNTIYF.

This clone was observed once. This chain connects TRBV5-1 to TRBJ2-4, with unresolved D. CDR1 is SGHRS, CDR2 YFSETQ, per germline. This CDR3 has 14 residues. Trimming pared 1 base from V and 5 bases from J, leaving 10 bases between. DNA for the CDR3: TGCGCCAGCAGCTTGAGTCCGTCCCAAAACATTCAGTACTTC. Amino acid sequence: CASSLSPSQNIQYF.